The 15 T cell receptor beta chains given below trace back to one sample, sequenced in a study of blood T cell repertoires in COVID-19. Clones were sequenced by immunoSEQ multiplex PCR, and TCRdb holds only the in-frame ones, with some missing. This sample has 130,000 to 150,000 clones; 80% to 85% occur once, and the top ten carry around 35%. The source material was peripheral blood. These receptors all stem from a human donor in a cohort sampled during active COVID-19.

The chain links TRBV3-1 (or the pseudogene TRBV3-2) to TRBJ1-2; 9 bases fit TRBD1. V gave up 9 bases and J gave up 4 bases; unmatched junction bases: 12. CDR3 size: 15 residues. Germline CDR1 reads LGHDT; CDR2 reads YNNKEL (reference sequence). The CDR3 DNA follows: TGTGCCAGTACTTTACAGGGGGCTAGGGGCTATGGCTACACCTTC. Amino acids: CASTLQGARGYGYTF.

The J gene is TRBJ1-3, the V gene TRBV4-1; possibly TRBD1 for D (5 bases). The germline V and J ends were trimmed by 5 bases and 4 bases, with 18 bases remaining between them. This CDR3 is 16 amino acids long. Germline CDR1 and CDR2: MGHRA and YSYEKL. The CDR3 nucleotides are TGCGCCAGCAGCTCTCATAACAGGAATTTGGGAAACACCATATATTTT. Translating gives CASSSHNRNLGNTIYF.

Written as DNA, the CDR3 is TGTGCCAGCAGTGAACCCTTCCACGGCTCCGGGACAGAAGAGACCCAGTACTTC. The encoded protein is CASSEPFHGSGTEETQYF. The chain is built from TRBV2 and TRBJ2-5, with 7 bases aligning to TRBD1. V lost 2 bases to trimming and J lost 3 bases; unmatched junction nucleotides: 15. This CDR3 has 18 amino acids. CDR1 and CDR2 (germline): SNHLY, FYNNEI.

The V gene is TRBV9, the J gene TRBJ2-7; a weak D match, TRBD1 (5 bases). V lost 4 bases and J 6 bases, leaving 17 bases between the germline ends. CDR1 is SGDLS and CDR2 is YYNGEE in the germline V gene. The CDR3 loop spans 14 amino acids. The CDR3 reads CASSPQPGLPEQYF. CDR3 nucleotides: TGTGCCAGCAGCCCCCAGCCAGGGCTCCCCGAGCAGTACTTC. Using reference TRBV9 and TRBJ2-7 for the parts outside the CDR3, the full variable domain is DSGVTQTPKHLITATGQRVTLRCSPRSGDLSVYWYQQSLDQGLQFLIQYYNGEERAKGNILERFSAQQFPDLHSELNLSSLELGDSALYFCASSPQPGLPEQYFGPGTRLTVT.

This clone appeared a single time. This chain links TRBV6-4 with TRBJ1-1; no clear D gene. The germline V gene encodes CDR1 MRHNA and CDR2 SNTAGT. Trimming shortened V by 4 bases and J by 0 bases, and 6 bases separated the two germline ends. The length of the CDR3 is 13 residues. CDR3 in DNA: TGTGCCAGCAGTGCTACCCTGAACACTGAAGCTTTCTTT. Protein product: CASSATLNTEAFF.

The chain is built from TRBV15 and TRBJ2-2; D perhaps matches TRBD1 (5 bases). V gave up 1 base and J gave up 5 bases, with 8 bases separating them. Germline V gene sequence: CDR1 LNHNV, CDR2 YYDKDF (reference sequence). The CDR3 totals 14 residues. CDR3 bases: TGTGCCACCAGCAGAGGCAGGGATACCGGGGAGCTGTTTTTT. Its protein product is CATSRGRDTGELFF.

This sequence joins TRBV6-5 and TRBJ1-2; D is possibly TRBD1 (5 bases). CDR1 is MNHEY and CDR2 is SVGAGI in the germline V gene. This CDR3 has 13 amino acids. The ends were cut back, 6 bases at V and 2 bases at J, with 10 bases in the middle. In nucleotides, the CDR3 is TGTGCCAGCAGCAGGACAAGGAACTATGGCTACACCTTC. It codes for CASSRTRNYGYTF.

The rearrangement joins TRBV30 to TRBJ2-3, with no clear D. Germline V gene lookup returns CDR1 GTSNPN and CDR2 SVGIG (reference sequence). This CDR3 is 12 amino acids long. Trimming pared 0 bases from V and 6 bases from J, leaving 7 bases between. The CDR3 bases are TGTGCCTGGAGTGTCGGGTGGGATACGCAGTATTTT. This encodes CAWSVGWDTQYF.

V usage is TRBV19 and J usage is TRBJ2-1; the D is unclear. V gave up 3 bases and J gave up 8 bases, with 8 bases separating them. CDR1 and CDR2 (germline): LNHDA, SQIVND (reference sequence). The CDR3 extends over 12 amino acids. The CDR3 is CASSIVRDEQFF. DNA of the CDR3: TGTGCCAGTAGTATTGTTCGGGATGAGCAGTTCTTC.

This chain joins TRBV9 and TRBJ2-7, with a weak D call TRBD1 (7 bases). CDR3 length: 16 amino acids. Germline assignment: CDR1 SGDLS and CDR2 YYNGEE. Trimming removed 0 bases at V and 2 bases at J, with 15 bases between. CDR3 in DNA: TGTGCCAGCAGCGTAGCAGGGGGGACATCAACCTACGAGCAGTACTTC. Translating gives CASSVAGGTSTYEQYF.

This clone was counted a few times. V is TRBV24-1 and J is TRBJ1-1; TRBD1 aligns across 9 bases. Germline V CDR1 and CDR2: KGHDR, SFDVKD. This CDR3 has 16 amino acids. V gave up 2 bases and J gave up 3 bases; unmatched junction bases: 6. CDR3 sequence (DNA): TGTGCCACCAGTGATTCTGACAGGGGGAGATACACTGAAGCTTTCTTT. Protein: CATSDSDRGRYTEAFF.

The J gene is TRBJ1-5, the V gene TRBV6-2 or TRBV6-3; no clear D gene. This CDR3 comprises 15 residues. The germline V gene has CDR1 MNHEY and CDR2 SVGEGT. Trimming stripped 2 bases from V and 5 bases from J, with 13 bases between. For the CDR3, the DNA is TGTGCCAGCAGTTACCCGCCAGACTGGCATCAGCCCCAGCATTTT. The encoded protein is CASSYPPDWHQPQHF.

Here the CDR3 DNA reads TGTGCCAGTAGTATTATGGTAGAGGAGACCCAGTACTTC. Protein product: CASSIMVEETQYF. The rearrangement links TRBV19 to TRBJ2-5, with D unresolved. The CDR3 is 13 residues long. Looked up from germline, CDR1 is LNHDA and CDR2 is SQIVND (reference sequence). V was shortened by 3 bases and J by 5 bases, with 10 bases between the two germline ends.

The V call is TRBV7-2, the J call TRBJ2-1; 10 positions agree with TRBD2. Germline V gene lookup returns CDR1 SGHTA and CDR2 FQGNSA. V gave up 4 bases and J gave up 3 bases; unmatched junction bases: 6. The CDR3 has 16 residues. The CDR3 loop is CASSSRSSGGYNEQFF. CDR3 DNA: TGTGCCAGCAGCTCCAGATCTAGCGGGGGCTACAATGAGCAGTTCTTC.

The rearrangement links TRBV11-3 to TRBJ1-2; a weak D match, TRBD1 (5 bases). Germline V gene data show CDR1 as SGHNT and CDR2 as YENEEA. This CDR3 is 17 amino acids long. The ends were cut back, 4 bases at V and 0 bases at J, with 18 bases in the middle. Written as DNA, the CDR3 is TGTGCCAGCAGCTCCCCCGGGGCGGGGGTCCCTAACTATGGCTACACCTTC. Protein product: CASSSPGAGVPNYGYTF.